This passage covers 27 T cell receptor beta chains from one sample sequenced in a study of PD-1 blockade in classical Hodgkin lymphoma. Time point described: cycle 4 day 1 (C4D1), after more than five weeks of nivolumab. Every patient was affected by relapse after autologous stem cell transplantation, while exposure to brentuximab vedotin was not uniform. From thawed PBMCs, CD4+ T cells were purified using magnetic negative selection. Assay: immunoSEQ multiplex PCR; the TCRdb copy retains only in-frame clones and omits some. In the table there are some 26,000 clones, around 80% of which are singletons. Sequenced material: CD4+ T cells from blood, taken before the fourth cycle of nivolumab. The receptors stem from a human donor with classical Hodgkin lymphoma.

The genes are TRBV10-3 and TRBJ1-2, with D perhaps TRBD1 (6 bases). The CDR3 has 11 amino acids. Germline lookup yields CDR1 ENHRY and CDR2 SYGVKD. Trimming shortened V by 3 bases and J by 8 bases, and 7 bases separated the two germline ends. For the CDR3, the DNA is TGTGCCATCAGTGAAGGGGGAGGCTACACCTTC. Its protein is CAISEGGGYTF.

This clone was found once. This sequence joins TRBV11-3 and TRBJ1-2; no definite D call. This CDR3 comprises 13 residues. Germline CDR1 and CDR2: SGHNT and YENEEA. V was trimmed by 1 base and J by 2 bases, leaving 5 bases between them. As DNA, the CDR3 is TGTGCCAGCAGCTTAGCCAGGAACTATGGCTACACCTTC. Amino acid sequence: CASSLARNYGYTF.

This clone was seen once. CDR3 region: CASSAGQGSGNTIYF. The CDR3 DNA reads as TGTGCCAGCTCAGCGGGACAGGGATCTGGAAACACCATATATTTT. The gene calls are TRBV18 and TRBJ1-3, with 9 bases lining up with TRBD1. The CDR3 is 15 amino acids. The junction had 3 bases not matched to a gene; V was cut back by 5 bases and J by 1 base. The germline gives CDR1 KGHSH, CDR2 LQKENI.

This sequence joins TRBV19 and TRBJ1-5; possibly TRBD1 for D (5 bases). Germline CDR1 and CDR2: LNHDA and SQIVND (reference sequence). The CDR3 runs 15 residues. V was clipped by 4 bases and J by 2 bases, with 12 bases between them. In nucleotides, the CDR3 is TGTGCCAGTAGTAGCGGGGCAGAGGGCAATCAGCCCCAGCATTTT. As protein: CASSSGAEGNQPQHF. The entire variable domain, with the rest obtained from reference TRBV19 and TRBJ1-5, is as follows: DGGITQSPKYLFRKEGQNVTLSCEQNLNHDAMYWYRQDPGQGLRLIYYSQIVNDFQKGDIAEGYSVSREKKESFPLTVTSAQKNPTAFYLCASSSGAEGNQPQHFGDGTRLSIL.

The chain has TRBV13 and TRBJ2-5; TRBD2 agrees at 9 bases. V was pared by 6 bases and J by 1 base, with 3 bases of the junction left unmatched. The CDR3 extends over 14 amino acids. CDR1 and CDR2 (germline): PRHDT, FYEKMQ (reference sequence). CDR3 DNA: TGTGCCAGCAGGACGACTAGCGGCCAAGAGACCCAGTACTTC. It encodes CASRTTSGQETQYF.

The V call is TRBV6-1, the J call TRBJ2-3; the match to TRBD1 covers 9 bases. The CDR3 is 12 residues long. Unmatched junction bases numbered 9, after V lost 8 bases and J lost 12 bases. CDR1 and CDR2 from the germline V gene are MNHNS and SASEGT. The CDR3 bases are TGTGCCAGCCGCAGGGGACAGGGAGTACAGTATTTT. Translated: CASRRGQGVQYF.

The rearrangement joins TRBV7-2 to TRBJ2-3; 9 positions agree with TRBD1. This CDR3 comprises 15 residues. Looked up from germline, CDR1 is SGHTA and CDR2 is FQGNSA. Trimming took 5 bases from V and 5 from J; bases not matched to a gene: 8. CDR3 protein: CASSDRQGGGDTQYF. In DNA, the CDR3 is TGTGCCAGCAGCGATCGACAGGGGGGGGGAGATACGCAGTATTTT.

This clone occurred a few times. Other nucleotide sequences in the sample specify the same CDR3. The chain combines TRBV29-1 with TRBJ1-2; no firm D call. The CDR3 covers 12 residues. V was trimmed by 7 bases and J by 2 bases, leaving 11 bases between them. Germline lookup yields CDR1 SQVTM and CDR2 ANQGSEA. The CDR3: CSAGGGNYGYTF. The CDR3, as DNA: TGCAGCGCCGGAGGAGGGAACTATGGCTACACCTTC.

The V and J genes are TRBV29-1 and TRBJ2-7; tentatively, D is TRBD1 or TRBD2 (5 bases each). This CDR3 spans 13 amino acids. Germline-derived CDR1 and CDR2 are SQVTM and ANQGSEA. V shed 7 bases and J shed 3 bases, with 16 bases lying between them. CDR3 sequence reads: CSAGRGLDYEQYF. The CDR3 bases are TGCAGCGCTGGTCGGGGCCTAGACTACGAGCAGTACTTC.

The rearrangement joins TRBV5-1 to TRBJ1-4, with 8 bases identical to TRBD1. Germline loops: CDR1 SGHRS, CDR2 YFSETQ. Trimming cost V 4 bases and J 0 bases; bases outside gene matches: 5. There are 16 residues in the CDR3. This CDR3 is CASSRQGSTTNEKLFF. In nucleotides, the CDR3 is TGCGCCAGCAGCAGACAGGGGAGTACAACTAATGAAAAACTGTTTTTT.

This chain connects TRBV7-9 to TRBJ2-1; D is uncertain. CDR1 and CDR2 (germline): SEHNR, FQNEAQ (reference sequence). The length of the CDR3 is 11 residues. V was pared by 3 bases and J by 8 bases, with 5 bases between. In DNA form, the CDR3 reads TGTGCCAGCAGCTTGGGTGATGAGCAGTTCTTC. Protein product: CASSLGDEQFF.

The chain uses TRBV5-8 and TRBJ1-5; TRBD1 agrees at 7 bases. The CDR3 contains 14 residues. The ends lost 0 bases at V and 9 bases at J; junction bases unmatched: 6. Germline V gene sequence: CDR1 SGHTS, CDR2 YDEGEE. The CDR3 sequence: CASSLGDSDPPQHF. The CDR3 coding sequence is TGTGCCAGCAGCTTGGGGGACAGCGATCCGCCCCAGCATTTT.

This chain uses TRBV28 with TRBJ2-5; D unclear. The V end lost 6 bases, the J end lost 1 base, and 12 bases lay between the germline ends. The germline V gene encodes CDR1 MDHEN and CDR2 SYDVKM. The CDR3 runs to 14 residues. Here the CDR3 DNA reads TGTGCCAGCAGCATATCCCAGGCCCAAGAGACCCAGTACTTC. Translated: CASSISQAQETQYF.

The J gene is TRBJ1-2, the V gene TRBV19; D is ambiguous. CDR3 length: 12 amino acids. Germline V gene sequence: CDR1 LNHDA, CDR2 SQIVND (reference sequence). V was clipped by 6 bases and J by 8 bases, with 13 bases between them. Written as DNA, the CDR3 is TGTGCCAGTAGAAGGAGGGAAGGCGGCTACACCTTC. Its translation: CASRRREGGYTF.

This clone was recorded once. The chain links TRBV9 to TRBJ1-6; D is possibly TRBD1 (6 bases). The CDR3 totals 17 residues. Germline values: CDR1 SGDLS, CDR2 YYNGEE. With 4 bases removed from V and 7 bases from J, the gap between germline ends came to 21 bases. For the CDR3, the DNA is TGTGCCAGCAGCCCCCATTTGGGGGGCGCCGAAAATTCACCCCTCCACTTT. Translated: CASSPHLGGAENSPLHF.

The CDR3 bases are TGTGCCAGCAGTTTACGGCAGGGCTCCGGGGAGCTGTTTTTT. Protein sequence: CASSLRQGSGELFF. V gene TRBV27 combines with J gene TRBJ2-2, with D possibly matching TRBD1 (5 bases). Trimming shortened V by 2 bases and J by 6 bases, and 10 bases separated the two germline ends. This CDR3 contains 14 residues. In germline, CDR1 is MNHEY, CDR2 SMNVEV (reference sequence).

This clone was observed once. J is TRBJ2-7 and V is TRBV5-1, with TRBD2 as a possible D gene (5 bases). Trimming took 0 bases from V and 5 from J, leaving 15 bases between them. The CDR3 runs to 15 residues. CDR1 and CDR2 (germline): SGHRS, YFSETQ. The CDR3 sequence: CASSLALTDGDEQYF. The CDR3, as DNA: TGCGCCAGCAGCTTGGCTCTAACCGACGGGGACGAGCAGTACTTC.

This clone was detected a few times. The chain has TRBV5-1 and TRBJ1-3, with a possible D match to TRBD1 (6 bases). From germline, CDR1 is SGHRS and CDR2 YFSETQ. Trimming removed 6 bases at V and 2 bases at J, with 15 bases between. This CDR3 has 15 amino acids. In nucleotides, the CDR3 is TGCGCCAGCACTTTCGCAGGGGACCCTGGAAACACCATATATTTT. Translating gives CASTFAGDPGNTIYF.

The V and J genes are TRBV19 and TRBJ1-4, with 7 bases matching TRBD1. CDR3 length equals 17 residues. Germline trimming cut 5 bases from V and 4 bases from J; bases unmatched to any gene: 13. The germline V gene has CDR1 LNHDA and CDR2 SQIVND (reference sequence). The DNA of the CDR3 is TGTGCCAGTAGTCCACCCAAGGGGACAGACCATAATGAAAAACTGTTTTTT. Its protein is CASSPPKGTDHNEKLFF.

The chain links TRBV5-1 to TRBJ1-6; the D gene is possibly TRBD1 (5 bases). The CDR3 consists of 17 residues. The germline V gene has CDR1 SGHRS and CDR2 YFSETQ. V gave up 2 bases and J gave up 8 bases, with 20 bases separating them. In DNA form, the CDR3 reads TGCGCCAGCAGCTTCCGCAGGGATGGGCCCGGGGATTCACCCCTCCACTTT. Translation: CASSFRRDGPGDSPLHF.

J is TRBJ1-1 and V is TRBV18, with D possibly matching TRBD1 (6 bases). The V gene's germline CDR1 is KGHSH and CDR2 LQKENI. Deletions cut 4 bases from V and 0 bases from J, with 12 bases between. This CDR3 is 15 amino acids long. CDR3: CASSRAGAMNTEAFF. The CDR3 DNA is TGTGCCAGCTCACGGGCGGGGGCAATGAACACTGAAGCTTTCTTT.

The chain is built from TRBV5-1 and TRBJ2-7, with TRBD2 identical over 12 bases. The CDR3 has 15 amino acids. Germline assignment: CDR1 SGHRS and CDR2 YFSETQ. J lost 0 bases, V lost 4 bases, and 2 bases had no gene match. CDR3 sequence (DNA): TGCGCCAGCAGCCCACTAGCGGGGGGCTCCTACGAGCAGTACTTC. It specifies CASSPLAGGSYEQYF.

This rearrangement joins TRBV7-9 to TRBJ1-2; D is unclear. Trimming removed 3 bases at V and 3 bases at J, with 8 bases between. The CDR3 extends over 13 amino acids. Germline assignment: CDR1 SEHNR and CDR2 FQNEAQ (reference sequence). The CDR3 nucleotides are TGTGCCAGCAGCTTCGGTCAGGACTATGGCTACACCTTC. This gives the protein CASSFGQDYGYTF.

The rearrangement uses TRBV18 and TRBJ2-1, with D possibly being TRBD2 (6 bases). With 3 bases removed from V and 8 bases from J, the gap between germline ends came to 14 bases. The V gene's germline CDR1 is KGHSH and CDR2 LQKENI. CDR3 length equals 14 residues. The CDR3 sequence: CASSPQAPGDEQFF. Written as DNA, the CDR3 is TGTGCCAGCTCACCGCAGGCGCCGGGGGATGAGCAGTTCTTC.

The chain uses TRBV4-3 and TRBJ1-4; 9 positions match TRBD1. Germline V gene data show CDR1 as LGHNA and CDR2 as YSLEER. With 0 bases clipped from V and 11 bases from J, the junction kept 7 bases outside the gene matches. This CDR3 spans 15 amino acids. For the CDR3, the DNA is TGCGCCAGCAGCCAAGAGGGACAGGGTGTTGGGAAACTGTTTTTT. Encoded protein: CASSQEGQGVGKLFF.

The chain has TRBV2 and TRBJ2-5; D gene uncertain. The CDR3 is made up of 12 amino acids. Germline lookup yields CDR1 SNHLY and CDR2 FYNNEI. The ends were cut back, 5 bases at V and 9 bases at J, with 13 bases in the middle. Here the CDR3 DNA reads TGTGCCAGCAGTCCTCCGGTGATGCCCCAGTACTTC. Amino acids: CASSPPVMPQYF. Full variable domain (outside the CDR3, taken from reference TRBV2 and TRBJ2-5): EPEVTQTPSHQVTQMGQEVILRCVPISNHLYFYWYRQILGQKVEFLVSFYNNEISEKSEIFDDQFSVERPDGSNFTLKIRSTKLEDSAMYFCASSPPVMPQYFGPGTRLLVL.

The CDR3 region has the DNA TGTGCCAGCAGCCAAGACGGGACAGGGACACACAATGAGCAGTTCTTC. Its translation is CASSQDGTGTHNEQFF. The gene calls are TRBV14 and TRBJ2-1; 9 bases agree with TRBD1. This CDR3 is built from 16 residues. Germline CDR1 is SGHDN and CDR2 is FVKESK. V lost 0 bases, J lost 5 bases, and 5 bases stayed unmatched.